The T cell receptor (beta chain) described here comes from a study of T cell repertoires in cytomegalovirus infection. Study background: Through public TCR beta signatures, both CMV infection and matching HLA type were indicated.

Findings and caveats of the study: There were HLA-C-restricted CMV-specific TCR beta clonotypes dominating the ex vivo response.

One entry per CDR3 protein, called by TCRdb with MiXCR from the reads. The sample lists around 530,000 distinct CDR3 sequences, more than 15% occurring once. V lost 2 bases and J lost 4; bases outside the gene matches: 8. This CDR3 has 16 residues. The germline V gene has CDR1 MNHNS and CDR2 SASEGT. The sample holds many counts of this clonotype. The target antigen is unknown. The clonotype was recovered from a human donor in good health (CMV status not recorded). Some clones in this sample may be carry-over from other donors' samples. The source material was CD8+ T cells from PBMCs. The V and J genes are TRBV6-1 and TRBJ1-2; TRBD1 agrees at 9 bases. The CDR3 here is CASSEWGMGQGYGYTF. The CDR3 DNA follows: TGTGCCAGCAGTGAATGGGGAATGGGACAGGGCTATGGCTACACCTTC.